Sequencing of this TCR beta chain was carried out in a study of blood T cell repertoires in COVID-19. Study in general: Sites in the United States, Italy and Spain provided acute and convalescent COVID-19 samples. PBMCs, B-cell-depleted T cells, or T cells were the source of the cDNA or gDNA that made up the material.

Libraries were prepared by immunoSEQ multiplex PCR; TCRdb keeps only in-frame clonotypes and omits some of them. The table has 430,000 or so clones, about 88% seen once. The CDR3 has 22 amino acids. CDR1 and CDR2 (germline): MNHGY, SVAAGI. V was pared by 3 bases and J by 0 bases, with 22 bases of the junction left unmatched. Cohorts were assigned according to the clinical history that participants reported. Participants classified as exposed had met a COVID-19 case within 2 weeks before study entry. The origin of this receptor is a young woman who had been exposed to COVID-19. V is TRBV6-9 and J is TRBJ1-5; TRBD1 agrees at 8 bases. The sample comprised PBMCs or T cells enriched from blood (not recorded which). CDR3 sequence reads: CASSYRVTGVLRFYNSNQPQHF. The CDR3 DNA follows: TGTGCCAGCAGTTACCGAGTGACAGGGGTCCTTCGCTTTTATAATAGCAATCAGCCCCAGCATTTT.